The next 9 T cell receptor beta chains were all read from a single sample in a study of siplizumab effects on memory and regulatory T cells. Only in-frame clones appear in the TCRdb table, and some are missing; sequencing was by immunoSEQ multiplex PCR. This sample yields around 6,700 clones, of which just over 60% are seen a single time; about 15% belongs to the top ten. What was sequenced was effector memory CD8+ T cells sorted from blood. Subset noted: unstimulated CD8+ effector memory T cells. The source is a human donor in good health.

The rearrangement joins TRBV5-5 to TRBJ2-7; 10 nucleotides align to TRBD1. Germline-derived CDR1 and CDR2 are SGHKS and YYEKEE (reference sequence). V shed 2 bases, J shed 4 bases, and the junction held 6 bases outside the gene matches. The CDR3 runs to 15 residues. For the CDR3, the DNA is TGTGCCAGCAGCTTATTAGTGGGACAGGGGTACGAGCAGTACTTC. Protein: CASSLLVGQGYEQYF.

The chain recombines TRBV4-2 with TRBJ1-1, with unresolved D. The length of the CDR3 is 14 residues. Trimming left V 0 bases short and J 5 bases short, with 10 bases between. Germline V gene sequence: CDR1 LGHNA, CDR2 YNFKEQ. The CDR3 nucleotides read TGTGCCAGCAGCCAAGATACCGGGGATACTGAAGCTTTCTTT. Its protein product is CASSQDTGDTEAFF.

The V gene is TRBV6-4, the J gene TRBJ2-3, with 7 bases identical to TRBD2. There are 14 residues in the CDR3. Trimming cost V 3 bases and J 0 bases; bases outside gene matches: 0. The germline CDR1 and CDR2 sequences are MRHNA and SNTAGT. The CDR3 spells CASSERGSTDTQYF. The CDR3 DNA follows: TGTGCCAGCAGTGAGCGGGGGAGCACAGATACGCAGTATTTT.

This clone was detected only a few times. The chain is built from TRBV6-5 and TRBJ2-7; the match to TRBD1 covers 7 bases. V trimming: 7 bases; J trimming: 6 bases; junction bases outside the gene matches: 6. This CDR3 contains 12 residues. Looked up from germline, CDR1 is MNHEY and CDR2 is SVGAGI. CDR3 sequence: CASNTGVGEQYF. Here the CDR3 DNA reads TGTGCCAGCAATACAGGGGTGGGCGAGCAGTACTTC.

The CDR3 coding sequence is TGTGCCAGCAGTCCCGGGGGGGGTGGTAATGAAAAACTGTTTTTT. Amino acid sequence: CASSPGGGGNEKLFF. This chain links TRBV6-1 with TRBJ1-4; D might be TRBD1 (5 bases). Deletions cut 5 bases from V and 4 bases from J, with 14 bases between. This CDR3 is built from 15 residues. Germline V lookup: CDR1 MNHNS, CDR2 SASEGT.

The chain uses TRBV19 and TRBJ2-5; D gene uncertain. CDR3 length: 13 residues. Trimming stripped 2 bases from V and 4 bases from J, with 8 bases between. CDR1 is LNHDA and CDR2 is SQIVND in the germline V gene (reference sequence). The CDR3 region has the DNA TGTGCCAGTAGTATAAGTGGTGGAGAGACCCAGTACTTC. Residues: CASSISGGETQYF.

V is TRBV11-2 and J is TRBJ1-1, with 8 bases identical to TRBD1. Germline V CDR1 and CDR2: SGHAT, FQNNGV. This CDR3 is 14 amino acids long. V dropped 5 bases and J dropped 4; count of bases not matched to a gene: 6. The CDR3 region is CASSPEDRVTEAFF. DNA for the CDR3: TGTGCCAGCAGCCCGGAGGACAGGGTCACTGAAGCTTTCTTT.

The genes are TRBV9 and TRBJ1-3; D not resolved. The V and J ends lost 4 bases and 4 bases respectively, with 15 bases between them. The CDR3 sequence is 15 residues long. Germline V gives CDR1 SGDLS, CDR2 YYNGEE. CDR3 sequence (DNA): TGTGCCAGCAGCTCCCCCCTATCGAGAGGAAACACCATATATTTT. Protein product: CASSSPLSRGNTIYF.

This clone was recorded once. The chain joins TRBV9 to TRBJ2-2; 8 bases fit TRBD1. This CDR3 has 15 amino acids. Looked up from germline, CDR1 is SGDLS and CDR2 is YYNGEE. V gave up 2 bases and J gave up 5 bases; unmatched junction bases: 5. CDR3 coding DNA: TGTGCCAGCAGCGTTACAGGGGGGAAGACCGGGGAGCTGTTTTTT. Translating it yields CASSVTGGKTGELFF.